This TCR beta chain was documented in a study of cytomegalovirus exposure and HLA in healthy donors. Study summary: Approximately 81% of several hundred genotyped donors fell in the Caucasian-associated ancestry cluster. Study results and caveats: After further analysis at a later stage, roughly 16,000 TCR beta sequences were associated with HLA alleles at 0.05 false discovery rate. Trimming of TCR beta V- and J-genes showed a link, identified in a later analysis, to a missense DCLRE1C variant. Clonal expansion, a later analysis showed, was greater in HLA-associated TCR beta chains than in equally common others.

PCR primers comprised 60 Vbeta and 13 Jbeta primers. Sequenced by immunoSEQ multiplex PCR; TCRdb stores in-frame clones only, minus some. The data hold 110,000 to 150,000 clones, with over 60% observed a single time. On this clone itself: Its antigen is unidentified.

Germline loops: CDR1 SGHRS, CDR2 YFSETQ. The length of the CDR3 is 15 residues. J lost 4 bases, V lost 3 bases, and 10 bases had no gene match. Sequencing used PBMCs. The chain carries TRBV5-1 and TRBJ2-7; 7 bases fit TRBD1. The clonotype originates from a man aged 40-49 years in good health and CMV-seronegative. The chain's CDR3 is CASSWGQTPGYEQYF. Here the CDR3 DNA reads TGCGCCAGCAGCTGGGGACAGACTCCCGGGTACGAGCAGTACTTC.